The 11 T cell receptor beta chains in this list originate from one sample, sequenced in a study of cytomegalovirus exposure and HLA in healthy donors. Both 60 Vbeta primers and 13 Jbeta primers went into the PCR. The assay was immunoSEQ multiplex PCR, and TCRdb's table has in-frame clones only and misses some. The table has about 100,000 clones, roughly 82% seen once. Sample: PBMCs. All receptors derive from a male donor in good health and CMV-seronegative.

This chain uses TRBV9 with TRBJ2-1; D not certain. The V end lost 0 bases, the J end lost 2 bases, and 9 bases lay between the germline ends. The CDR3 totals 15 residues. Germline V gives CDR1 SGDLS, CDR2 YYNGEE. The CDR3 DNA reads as TGTGCCAGCAGCGTAGCAACAGAAACCTACAATGAGCAGTTCTTC. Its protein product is CASSVATETYNEQFF. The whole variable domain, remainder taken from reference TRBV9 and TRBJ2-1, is DSGVTQTPKHLITATGQRVTLRCSPRSGDLSVYWYQQSLDQGLQFLIQYYNGEERAKGNILERFSAQQFPDLHSELNLSSLELGDSALYFCASSVATETYNEQFFGPGTRLTVL.

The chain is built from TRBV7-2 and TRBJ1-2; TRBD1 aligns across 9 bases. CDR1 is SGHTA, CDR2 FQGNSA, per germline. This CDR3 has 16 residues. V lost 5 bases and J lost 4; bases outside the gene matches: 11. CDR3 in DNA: TGTGCCAGCAGCACCGGCGGTGGACAGGGGAGCTATGGCTACACCTTC. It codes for CASSTGGGQGSYGYTF.

CDR3: CASSGDITSQAFF. The CDR3 DNA reads as TGCGCCAGCAGTGGGGACATTACCAGTCAAGCTTTCTTT. V usage is TRBV10-2 and J usage is TRBJ1-1, with a weak D call TRBD1 (6 bases). The CDR3 loop spans 13 amino acids. Germline CDR1 is WSHSY and CDR2 is SAAADI. Trimming cost V 4 bases and J 9 bases, with 15 bases left between them.

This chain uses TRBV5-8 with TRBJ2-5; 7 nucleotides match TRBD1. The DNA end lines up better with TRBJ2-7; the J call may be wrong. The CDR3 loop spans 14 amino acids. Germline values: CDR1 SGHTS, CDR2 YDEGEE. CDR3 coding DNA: TGTGCCAGCAGCTCCTACAGGGGCTCCTACGAGCAGTACTTC. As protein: CASSSYRGSYEQYF.

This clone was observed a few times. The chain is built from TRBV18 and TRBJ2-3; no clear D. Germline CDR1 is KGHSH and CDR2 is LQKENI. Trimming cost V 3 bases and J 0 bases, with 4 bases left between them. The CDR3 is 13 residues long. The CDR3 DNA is TGTGCCAGCTCACCCCCTAGCACAGATACGCAGTATTTT. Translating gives CASSPPSTDTQYF.

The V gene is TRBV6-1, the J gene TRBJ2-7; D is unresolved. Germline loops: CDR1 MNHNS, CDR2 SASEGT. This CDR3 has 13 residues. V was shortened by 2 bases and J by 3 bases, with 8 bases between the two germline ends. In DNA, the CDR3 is TGTGCCAGCAGTGAACTCACGGGCTACGAGCAGTACTTC. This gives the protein CASSELTGYEQYF.

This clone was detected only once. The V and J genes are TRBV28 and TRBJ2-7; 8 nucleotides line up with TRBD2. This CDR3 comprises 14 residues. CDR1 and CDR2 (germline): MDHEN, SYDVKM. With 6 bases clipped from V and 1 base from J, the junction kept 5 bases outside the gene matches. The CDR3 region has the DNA TGTGCCAGCAGATCCGGGACTAGTTCCTACGAGCAGTACTTC. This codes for CASRSGTSSYEQYF.

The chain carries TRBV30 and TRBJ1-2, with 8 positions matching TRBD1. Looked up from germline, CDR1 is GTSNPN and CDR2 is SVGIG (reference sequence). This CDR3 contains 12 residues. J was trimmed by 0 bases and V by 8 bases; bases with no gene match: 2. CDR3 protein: CAGTGPNYGYTF. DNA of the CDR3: TGTGCCGGGACAGGCCCTAACTATGGCTACACCTTC. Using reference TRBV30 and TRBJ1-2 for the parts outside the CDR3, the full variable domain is SQTIHQWPATLVQPVGSPLSLECTVEGTSNPNLYWYRQAAGRGLQLLFYSVGIGQISSEVPQNLSASRPQDRQFILSSKKLLLSDSGFYLCAGTGPNYGYTFGSGTRLTVV.

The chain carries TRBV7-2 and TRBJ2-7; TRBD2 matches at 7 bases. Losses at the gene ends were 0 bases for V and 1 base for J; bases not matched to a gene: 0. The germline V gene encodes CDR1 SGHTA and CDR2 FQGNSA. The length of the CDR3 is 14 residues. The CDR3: CASSLAGGSYEQYF. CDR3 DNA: TGTGCCAGCAGCTTAGCGGGAGGGTCCTACGAGCAGTACTTC.

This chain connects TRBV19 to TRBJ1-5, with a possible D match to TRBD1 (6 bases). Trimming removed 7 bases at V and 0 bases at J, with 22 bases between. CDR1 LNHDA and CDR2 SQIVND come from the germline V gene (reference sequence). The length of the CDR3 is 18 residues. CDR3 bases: TGTGCCAGTAAAACGGGGGGCTACCGGGGACTTAGCAATCAGCCCCAGCATTTT. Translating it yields CASKTGGYRGLSNQPQHF. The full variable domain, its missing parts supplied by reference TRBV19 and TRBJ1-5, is DGGITQSPKYLFRKEGQNVTLSCEQNLNHDAMYWYRQDPGQGLRLIYYSQIVNDFQKGDIAEGYSVSREKKESFPLTVTSAQKNPTAFYLCASKTGGYRGLSNQPQHFGDGTRLSIL.

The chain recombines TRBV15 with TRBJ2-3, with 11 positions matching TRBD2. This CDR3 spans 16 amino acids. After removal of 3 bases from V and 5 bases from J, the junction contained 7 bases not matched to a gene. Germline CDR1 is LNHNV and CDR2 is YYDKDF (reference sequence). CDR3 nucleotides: TGTGCCACCAGCAGCCGACTAGCGGGATCTGGAGATACGCAGTATTTT. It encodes CATSSRLAGSGDTQYF.